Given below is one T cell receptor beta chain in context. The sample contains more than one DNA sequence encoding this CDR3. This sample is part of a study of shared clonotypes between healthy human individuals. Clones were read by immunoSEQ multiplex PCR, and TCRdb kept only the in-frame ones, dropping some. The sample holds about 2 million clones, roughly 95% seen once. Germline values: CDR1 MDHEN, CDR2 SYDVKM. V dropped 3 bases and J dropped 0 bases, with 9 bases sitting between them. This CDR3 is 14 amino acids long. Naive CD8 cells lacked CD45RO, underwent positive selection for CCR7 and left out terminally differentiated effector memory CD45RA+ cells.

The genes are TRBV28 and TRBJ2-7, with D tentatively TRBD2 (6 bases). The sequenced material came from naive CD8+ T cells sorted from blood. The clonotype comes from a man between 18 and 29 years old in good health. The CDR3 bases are TGTGCCAGCAGTTTTCGGGGGATCTCCTACGAGCAGTACTTC. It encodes CASSFRGISYEQYF.